This TCR beta chain emerged from a study of blood T cell repertoires in COVID-19. Study-level information: The United States, Italy and Spain provided the acute and convalescent COVID-19 samples.

Enrollees, 18 to 89 years old, lived in some 24 US areas. Two consecutive negative NP/OP PCR tests, clearance, or resolved symptoms defined Cohort 3 recovery. This CDR3 spans 13 amino acids. Trimming left V 6 bases short and J 0 bases short, with 7 bases between. From germline, CDR1 is MDHEN and CDR2 SYDVKM. This clone was counted once. Methods used by the authors: How many nucleated cells were present was estimated from reference gene primer amplification. Sequencing was performed with immunoSEQ multiplex PCR; in TCRdb, only in-frame clones are kept and a portion is missing. V and J calls and clone size are given by that table; D and trimming were obtained from the DNA. The data contain 200,000 to 250,000 clones, around 83% of them singletons.

The chain joins TRBV28 to TRBJ2-3, with a weak D call TRBD2 (6 bases). The receptor comes from a woman in her thirties or forties who had recovered from COVID-19. The sequenced sample consisted of PBMCs or T cells enriched from blood (not recorded which). The CDR3 DNA is TGTGCCAGCAGGGGAGGCAGCACAGATACGCAGTATTTT. The encoded protein is CASRGGSTDTQYF.